The entry below describes one TCR beta chain. Its cognate antigen is unknown. At one end the junction does not follow the germline gene, possibly because of a read error. TCRdb reprocessed the reads via MiXCR and lists one record per CDR3 protein. The table lists almost 500,000 distinct CDR3 sequences, 11% of them singletons. The CDR3 spans 15 residues. Germline V gives CDR1 PRHDT, CDR2 FYEKMQ (reference sequence). This sample stems from a study of T cell repertoires in cytomegalovirus infection. Overall study results and limits: Across the ex vivo response, the dominant clonotypes were HLA-C-restricted CMV-specific TCR beta clonotypes.

V is TRBV13 and J is TRBJ2-3, with TRBD1 matching 7 bases. The TCR sequence derives from a human donor in good health (CMV status not recorded). Some clones in this sample may be carry-over from other donors' samples. Specimen: PBMCs. CDR3 in amino acids: CASSSLDRYTDTQYF. CDR3 in DNA: TGTGCCAGCAGCTCCCTGGACAGGTACACAGATACGCAGTACTTT.